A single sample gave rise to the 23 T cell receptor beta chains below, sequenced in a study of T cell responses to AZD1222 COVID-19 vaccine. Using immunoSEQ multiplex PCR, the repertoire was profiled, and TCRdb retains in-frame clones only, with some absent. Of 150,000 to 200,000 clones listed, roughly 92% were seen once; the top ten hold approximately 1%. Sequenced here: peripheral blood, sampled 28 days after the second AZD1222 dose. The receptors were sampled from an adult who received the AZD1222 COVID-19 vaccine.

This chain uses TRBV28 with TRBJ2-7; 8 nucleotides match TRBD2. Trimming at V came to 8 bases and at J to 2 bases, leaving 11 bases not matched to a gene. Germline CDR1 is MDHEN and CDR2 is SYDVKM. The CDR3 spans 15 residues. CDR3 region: CASRPGGGPTYEQYF. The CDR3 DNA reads TGTGCCAGCCGGCCCGGGGGGGGACCTACCTACGAGCAGTACTTC.

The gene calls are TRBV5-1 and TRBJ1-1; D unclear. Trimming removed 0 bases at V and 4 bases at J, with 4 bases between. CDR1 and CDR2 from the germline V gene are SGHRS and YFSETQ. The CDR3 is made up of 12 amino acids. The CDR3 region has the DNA TGCGCCAGCAGCTTGGGGCGCACTGAAGCTTTCTTT. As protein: CASSLGRTEAFF.

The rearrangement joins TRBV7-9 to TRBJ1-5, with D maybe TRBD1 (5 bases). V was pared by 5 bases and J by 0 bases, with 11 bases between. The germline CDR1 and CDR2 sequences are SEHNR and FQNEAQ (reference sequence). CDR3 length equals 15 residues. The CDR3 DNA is TGTGCCAGCAGCCGGGGGACGGATAGCAATCAGCCCCAGCATTTT. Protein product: CASSRGTDSNQPQHF.

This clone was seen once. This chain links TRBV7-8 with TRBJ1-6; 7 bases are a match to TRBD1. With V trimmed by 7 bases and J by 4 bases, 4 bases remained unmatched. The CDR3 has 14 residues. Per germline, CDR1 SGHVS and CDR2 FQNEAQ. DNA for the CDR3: TGTGCCAGCACCACACAGGGGTATAATTCACCCCTCCACTTT. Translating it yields CASTTQGYNSPLHF.

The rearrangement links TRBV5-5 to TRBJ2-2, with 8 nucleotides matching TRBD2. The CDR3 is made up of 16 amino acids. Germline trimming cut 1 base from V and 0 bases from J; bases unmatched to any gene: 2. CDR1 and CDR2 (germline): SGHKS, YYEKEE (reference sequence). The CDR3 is CASSLRGGSNTGELFF. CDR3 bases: TGTGCCAGCAGCTTGCGGGGGGGATCGAACACCGGGGAGCTGTTTTTT. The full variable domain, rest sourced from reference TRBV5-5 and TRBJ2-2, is DAGVTQSPTHLIKTRGQQVTLRCSPISGHKSVSWYQQVLGQGPQFIFQYYEKEERGRGNFPDRFSARQFPNYSSELNVNALLLGDSALYLCASSLRGGSNTGELFFGEGSRLTVL.

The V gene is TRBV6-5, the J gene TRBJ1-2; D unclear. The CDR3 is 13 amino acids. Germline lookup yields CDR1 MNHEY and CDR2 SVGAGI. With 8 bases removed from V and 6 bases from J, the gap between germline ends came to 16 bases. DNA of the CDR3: TGTGCCAGCGGCGGCCCTCTCTATCATGGCTACACCTTC. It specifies CASGGPLYHGYTF.

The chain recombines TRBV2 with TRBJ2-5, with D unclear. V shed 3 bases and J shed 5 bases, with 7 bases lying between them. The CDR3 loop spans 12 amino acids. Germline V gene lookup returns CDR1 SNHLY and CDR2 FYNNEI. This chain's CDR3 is CASSEVEETQYF. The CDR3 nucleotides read TGTGCCAGCAGTGAGGTGGAGGAGACCCAGTACTTC.

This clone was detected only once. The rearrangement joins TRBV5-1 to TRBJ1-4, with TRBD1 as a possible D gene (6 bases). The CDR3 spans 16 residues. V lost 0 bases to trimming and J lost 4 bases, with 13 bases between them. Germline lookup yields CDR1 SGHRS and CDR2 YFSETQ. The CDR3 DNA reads TGCGCCAGCAGCTTGGAAGCAGGGGCTGGTAATGAAAAACTGTTTTTT. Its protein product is CASSLEAGAGNEKLFF.

DNA of the CDR3: TGTGCCAGCAGCCCAGACGGGGCTAACCAGCCCCAGCATTTT. Encoded protein: CASSPDGANQPQHF. V and J are TRBV7-2 and TRBJ1-5, with D tentatively TRBD1 (5 bases). The germline CDR1 and CDR2 sequences are SGHTA and FQGNSA. V was trimmed by 5 bases and J by 7 bases, leaving 15 bases between them. CDR3 size: 14 residues.

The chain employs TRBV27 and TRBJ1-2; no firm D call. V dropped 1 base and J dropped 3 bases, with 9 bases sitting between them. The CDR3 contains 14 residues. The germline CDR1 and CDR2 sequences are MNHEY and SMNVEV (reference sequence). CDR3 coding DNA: TGTGCCAGCAGTTTATATGTAGGCGACTATGGCTACACCTTC. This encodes CASSLYVGDYGYTF.

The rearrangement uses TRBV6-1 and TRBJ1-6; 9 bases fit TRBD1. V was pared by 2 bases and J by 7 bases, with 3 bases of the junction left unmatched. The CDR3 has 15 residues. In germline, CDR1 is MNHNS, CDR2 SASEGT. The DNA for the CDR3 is TGTGCCAGCAGTGAATGGGACAGGGAGAATTCACCCCTCCACTTT. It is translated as CASSEWDRENSPLHF.

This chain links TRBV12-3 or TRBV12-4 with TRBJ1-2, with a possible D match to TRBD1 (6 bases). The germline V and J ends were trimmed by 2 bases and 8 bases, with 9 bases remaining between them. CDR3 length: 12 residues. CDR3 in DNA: TGTGCCAGCAGTTTATCCCAGGGGGGCTACACCTTC. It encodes CASSLSQGGYTF.

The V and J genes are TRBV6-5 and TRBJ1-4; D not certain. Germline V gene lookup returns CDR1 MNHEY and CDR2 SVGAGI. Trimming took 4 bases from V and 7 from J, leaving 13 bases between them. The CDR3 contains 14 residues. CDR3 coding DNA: TGTGCCAGCAGTTGGACCGCCGGACGTGAAAAACTGTTTTTT. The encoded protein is CASSWTAGREKLFF.

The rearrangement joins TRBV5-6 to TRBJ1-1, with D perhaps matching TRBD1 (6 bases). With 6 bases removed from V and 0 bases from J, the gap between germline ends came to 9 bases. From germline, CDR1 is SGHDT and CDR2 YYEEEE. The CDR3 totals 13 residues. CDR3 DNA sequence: TGTGCCAGCAAAGGGACACTGAACACTGAAGCTTTCTTT. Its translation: CASKGTLNTEAFF.

The CDR3 nucleotides read TGTGCCAGCAGCTTAGGGCCTGAGCAGTTCTTC. It is translated as CASSLGPEQFF. V gene TRBV7-2 combines with J gene TRBJ2-1; D is undetermined. CDR1 SGHTA and CDR2 FQGNSA come from the germline V gene. The CDR3 covers 11 residues. V lost 1 base to trimming and J lost 9 bases, with 4 bases between them.

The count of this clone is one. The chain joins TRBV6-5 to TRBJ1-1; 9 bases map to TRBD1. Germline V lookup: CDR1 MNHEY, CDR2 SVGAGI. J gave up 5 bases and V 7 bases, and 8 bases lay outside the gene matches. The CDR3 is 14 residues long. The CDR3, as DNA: TGTGCCAGCAAGACCGGGACAGGGAATACTGAAGCTTTCTTT. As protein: CASKTGTGNTEAFF.

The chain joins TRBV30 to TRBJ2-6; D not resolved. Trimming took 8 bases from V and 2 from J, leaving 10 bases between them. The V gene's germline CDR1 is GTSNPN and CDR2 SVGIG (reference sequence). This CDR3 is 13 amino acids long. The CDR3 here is CAHRWTGANVLTF. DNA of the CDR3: TGTGCCCATCGGTGGACTGGGGCCAACGTCCTGACTTTC.

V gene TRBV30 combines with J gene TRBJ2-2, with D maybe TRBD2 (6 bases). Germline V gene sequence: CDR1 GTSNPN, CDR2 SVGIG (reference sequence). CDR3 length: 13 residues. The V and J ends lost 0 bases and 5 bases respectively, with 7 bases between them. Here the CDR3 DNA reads TGTGCCTGGAGTGTGCTAGCGACCGGGGAGCTGTTTTTT. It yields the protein CAWSVLATGELFF.

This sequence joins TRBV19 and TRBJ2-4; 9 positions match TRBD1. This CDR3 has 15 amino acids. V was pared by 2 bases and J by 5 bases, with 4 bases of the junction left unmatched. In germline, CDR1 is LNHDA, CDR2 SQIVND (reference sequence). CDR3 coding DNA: TGTGCCAGTAGTATATATGGACAGGGGCAAAACATTCAGTACTTC. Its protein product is CASSIYGQGQNIQYF.

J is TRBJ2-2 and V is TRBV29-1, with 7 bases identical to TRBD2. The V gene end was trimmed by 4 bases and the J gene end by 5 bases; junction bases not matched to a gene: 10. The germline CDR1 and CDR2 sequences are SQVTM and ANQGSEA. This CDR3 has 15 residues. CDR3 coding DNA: TGCAGCGTTGGGGAGGGGTCAGGGAGGACCGGGGAGCTGTTTTTT. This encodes CSVGEGSGRTGELFF.

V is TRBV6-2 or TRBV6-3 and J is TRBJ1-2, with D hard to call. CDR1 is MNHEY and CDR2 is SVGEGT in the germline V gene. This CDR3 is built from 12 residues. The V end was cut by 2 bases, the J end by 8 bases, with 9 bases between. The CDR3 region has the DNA TGTGCCAGCAGTTACGCCTCACAAGGCTACACCTTC. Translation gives CASSYASQGYTF.

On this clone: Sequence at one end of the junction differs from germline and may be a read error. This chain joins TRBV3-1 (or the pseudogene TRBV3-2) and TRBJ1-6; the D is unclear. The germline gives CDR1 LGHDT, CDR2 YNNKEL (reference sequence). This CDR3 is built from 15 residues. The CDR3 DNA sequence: TGTGCCAGCACCCAAGGGCAGGCGGTTATCTCACCCCTCCACTTT. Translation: CASTQGQAVISPLHF.

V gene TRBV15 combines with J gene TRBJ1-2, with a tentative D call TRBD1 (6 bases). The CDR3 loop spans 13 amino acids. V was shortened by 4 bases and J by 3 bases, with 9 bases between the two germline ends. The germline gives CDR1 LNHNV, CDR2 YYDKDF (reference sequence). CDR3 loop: CATSTSGDYGYTF. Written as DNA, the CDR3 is TGTGCCACCAGCACCTCAGGGGACTATGGCTACACCTTC.